One sample yielded the 20 T cell receptor beta chains listed below, sequenced in a study of T-cell memory formation after mild COVID-19. TCRdb fed the 5' RACE reads into MiXCR, producing one record per CDR3 protein. Counted here are some 88,000 distinct CDR3 sequences, approximately 23% occurring once; the ten biggest clones make up 35% to 50%. Sequenced: PBMCs or a T cell subset sorted from them (not recorded which). All receptors derive from a man aged 18 to 30 who had mild COVID-19 (a few samples of this study predate the infection). Cell type and time point are not known.

This clonotype occurred many times. The rearrangement joins TRBV4-3 to TRBJ2-7; possible D gene TRBD2, 5 bases. This CDR3 has 14 residues. CDR1 is LGHNA, CDR2 YSLEER, per germline. Between the trimmed V and J ends, which lost 4 bases and 3 bases, there was a span of 13 bases. The chain's CDR3 is CASSPQRGGYEQYF. CDR3 DNA: TGCGCCAGCAGCCCCCAGCGAGGAGGCTACGAGCAGTACTTC.

This clonotype was seen more than once but under ten times. The V and J genes are TRBV7-8 and TRBJ1-1; tentative D call: TRBD1 (6 bases). Trimming removed 0 bases from V and 1 base from J, with 15 bases in between. This CDR3 region has 17 residues. The germline V gene has CDR1 SGHVS and CDR2 FQNEAQ. CDR3 sequence (DNA): TGTGCCAGCAGCTTAGCTATAGGGGGGCCATCGAACACTGAAGCTTTCTTT. Translation: CASSLAIGGPSNTEAFF. The full variable domain, in which reference TRBV7-8 and TRBJ1-1 provide the parts outside the CDR3, is GAGVSQSPRYKVAKRGQDVALRCDPISGHVSLFWYQQALGQGPEFLTYFQNEAQLDKSGLPSDRFFAERPEGSVSTLKIQRTQQEDSAVYLCASSLAIGGPSNTEAFFGQGTRLTVV.

The J gene is TRBJ2-7, the V gene TRBV4-1; maybe TRBD2 (6 bases). The CDR3 is 15 amino acids. Germline V lookup: CDR1 MGHRA, CDR2 YSYEKL. Deletions cut 1 base from V and 3 bases from J, with 13 bases between. The CDR3 region has the DNA TGCGCCAGCAGCCAAGGGGCGGGGCTCAGCTACGAGCAGTACTTC. Amino acid sequence: CASSQGAGLSYEQYF.

The chain employs TRBV6-1 and TRBJ1-5, with 8 nucleotides matching TRBD1. Germline loops: CDR1 MNHNS, CDR2 SASEGT. The length of the CDR3 is 16 residues. V shed 4 bases and J 7 bases; nucleotides not matched to a gene: 12. This CDR3 reads CASSGQGKARGQPQHF. The CDR3 DNA reads TGTGCCAGCAGTGGACAGGGGAAGGCGCGAGGACAGCCCCAGCATTTT.

The CDR3, as DNA: TGTGCCAGCAGTTACTCGCAGGGGGCGGTTGAGCAGTTCTTC. Translating it yields CASSYSQGAVEQFF. The chain couples TRBV6-5 to TRBJ2-1; TRBD1 aligns across 8 bases. Trimming cost V 0 bases and J 9 bases; bases outside gene matches: 4. The germline V gene encodes CDR1 MNHEY and CDR2 SVGAGI. There are 14 residues in the CDR3.

This clonotype has just a few counts. The chain joins TRBV5-5 to TRBJ2-1; D perhaps matches TRBD1 (5 bases). Germline V gene data show CDR1 as SGHKS and CDR2 as YYEKEE (reference sequence). V dropped 5 bases and J dropped 4 bases, with 10 bases sitting between them. This CDR3 is built from 13 residues. The CDR3 loop reads CASSWGPYNEQFF. The CDR3 DNA reads TGTGCCAGCAGTTGGGGCCCGTACAATGAGCAGTTCTTC.

V usage is TRBV6-5 and J usage is TRBJ2-1, with TRBD2 matching 8 bases. The CDR3 is made up of 16 amino acids. V was pared by 4 bases and J by 1 base, with 6 bases of the junction left unmatched. Germline V gene data show CDR1 as MNHEY and CDR2 as SVGAGI. This chain's CDR3 is CASSWGSGGSYNEQFF. The CDR3 region has the DNA TGTGCCAGCAGTTGGGGCTCGGGGGGGTCCTACAATGAGCAGTTCTTC.

This chain connects TRBV10-3 to TRBJ2-5, with D possibly TRBD1 on 6 matching bases. The CDR3 runs 15 residues. V shed 6 bases and J shed 2 bases, with 16 bases lying between them. CDR1 and CDR2 (germline): ENHRY, SYGVKD. The CDR3 region is CAISNRDTGQETQYF. In DNA form, the CDR3 reads TGTGCCATCAGCAACCGGGACACCGGGCAAGAGACCCAGTACTTC.

Details on this clonotype: This may arise from a read error, as a much more abundant clone is one base away. This chain uses TRBV2 with TRBJ2-3; D unclear. The germline V and J ends were trimmed by 6 bases and 0 bases, with 13 bases remaining between them. There are 15 residues in the CDR3. The germline CDR1 and CDR2 sequences are SNHLY and FYNNEI. The DNA for the CDR3 is TGTGCCAGCAGGGATACGTCGGATAGCACAGATACGCAGTATTTT. Amino acids: CASRDTSDSTDTQYF.

The chain uses TRBV7-8 and TRBJ2-7, with D uncertain. The germline V and J ends were trimmed by 6 bases and 2 bases, with 11 bases remaining between them. The length of the CDR3 is 13 residues. Germline values: CDR1 SGHVS, CDR2 FQNEAQ. CDR3 in DNA: TGTGCCAGCAGTAGCAGGAAACCCTACGAGCAGTACTTC. Translating gives CASSSRKPYEQYF.

V usage is TRBV9 and J usage is TRBJ1-6; 10 nucleotides match TRBD1. Trimming removed 4 bases from V and 7 bases from J; junction bases left unmatched: 2. The CDR3 loop spans 14 amino acids. Germline V CDR1 and CDR2: SGDLS, YYNGEE. This CDR3 reads CASSPGQGNSPLHF. CDR3 DNA: TGTGCCAGCAGCCCGGGACAGGGGAATTCACCCCTCCACTTT. Variable domain in full (rest from reference TRBV9 and TRBJ1-6): DSGVTQTPKHLITATGQRVTLRCSPRSGDLSVYWYQQSLDQGLQFLIQYYNGEERAKGNILERFSAQQFPDLHSELNLSSLELGDSALYFCASSPGQGNSPLHFGNGTRLTVT.

The chain links TRBV4-3 to TRBJ1-1; a possible D gene is TRBD1 (6 bases). The V end was cut by 4 bases, the J end by 1 base, with 13 bases between. The CDR3 runs 15 residues. CDR1 and CDR2 (germline): LGHNA, YSLEER. This chain's CDR3 is CASSPQGGGNTEAFF. The CDR3 nucleotides read TGCGCCAGCAGCCCTCAGGGAGGGGGGAACACTGAAGCTTTCTTT.

This clonotype was seen more than once but under ten times. V and J are TRBV7-9 and TRBJ1-1; no clear D. V shed 3 bases and J shed 1 base, with 6 bases lying between them. This CDR3 is built from 13 residues. The V gene's germline CDR1 is SEHNR and CDR2 FQNEAQ (reference sequence). The CDR3 protein is CASSFEGNTEAFF. In nucleotides, the CDR3 is TGTGCCAGCAGCTTCGAGGGGAACACTGAAGCTTTCTTT.

The chain couples TRBV19 to TRBJ1-1; maybe TRBD1 (5 bases). V lost 1 base to trimming and J lost 0 bases, with 12 bases between them. The germline V gene encodes CDR1 LNHDA and CDR2 SQIVND (reference sequence). The length of the CDR3 is 16 residues. The CDR3 coding sequence is TGTGCCAGTAGTATAGCTCCGGGACCTCTGAACACTGAAGCTTTCTTT. Translated, it gives CASSIAPGPLNTEAFF. Full variable domain (remainder filled in from reference TRBV19 and TRBJ1-1): DGGITQSPKYLFRKEGQNVTLSCEQNLNHDAMYWYRQDPGQGLRLIYYSQIVNDFQKGDIAEGYSVSREKKESFPLTVTSAQKNPTAFYLCASSIAPGPLNTEAFFGQGTRLTVV.

The chain combines TRBV7-8 with TRBJ2-7; D is ambiguous. Per germline, CDR1 SGHVS and CDR2 FQNEAQ. Trimming left V 0 bases short and J 3 bases short, with 12 bases between. The CDR3 is 15 amino acids. The CDR3 DNA sequence: TGTGCCAGCAGCTTAGCGCCCCCTCCAATCTACGAGCAGTACGTC. It yields the protein CASSLAPPPIYEQYV.

This clonotype appeared a few times. The chain joins TRBV20-1 to TRBJ2-2; perhaps TRBD1 as D (6 bases). The germline V and J ends were trimmed by 3 bases and 6 bases, with 11 bases remaining between them. The length of the CDR3 is 13 residues. Germline assignment: CDR1 DFQATT and CDR2 SNEGSKA (reference sequence). The CDR3 is CSASKGGSGELFF. The CDR3 coding sequence is TGCAGTGCTAGTAAAGGGGGTTCCGGGGAGCTGTTTTTT.

The sample holds many counts of this clonotype. This rearrangement joins TRBV6-5 to TRBJ1-6; D remains unclear. V lost 5 bases to trimming and J lost 3 bases, with 8 bases between them. The germline gives CDR1 MNHEY, CDR2 SVGAGI. The CDR3 is 14 amino acids. CDR3 region: CASSPGYYNSPLHF. CDR3 DNA: TGTGCCAGCAGTCCCGGCTACTATAATTCACCCCTCCACTTT.

This sequence joins TRBV4-2 and TRBJ1-1; the match to TRBD1 covers 9 bases. The V gene's germline CDR1 is LGHNA and CDR2 YNFKEQ. This CDR3 comprises 15 residues. V shed 4 bases, J shed 4 bases, and the junction held 7 bases outside the gene matches. CDR3 sequence: CASSPGTGSSTEAFF. For the CDR3, the DNA is TGTGCCAGCAGCCCGGGGACAGGGAGTTCCACTGAAGCTTTCTTT.

The chain couples TRBV9 to TRBJ2-2; no clear D gene. CDR1 and CDR2 (germline): SGDLS, YYNGEE. Trimming left V 0 bases short and J 5 bases short, with 8 bases between. This CDR3 is built from 14 residues. The CDR3 reads CASSVGGGTGELFF. The CDR3 DNA is TGTGCCAGCAGCGTAGGAGGTGGTACCGGGGAGCTGTTTTTT.

This clonotype turned up a few times. This rearrangement joins TRBV7-3 to TRBJ1-2, with 9 positions matching TRBD1. In germline, CDR1 is SGHTA, CDR2 FQGTGA. V lost 6 bases to trimming and J lost 7 bases; unmatched junction nucleotides: 6. The CDR3 is 13 residues long. The CDR3 region is CASSSTGGSGYTF. The CDR3 nucleotides read TGTGCCAGCAGTTCAACAGGGGGCTCTGGCTACACCTTC. The full variable domain, with the rest looked up from reference TRBV7-3 and TRBJ1-2, is GAGVSQTPSNKVTEKGKYVELRCDPISGHTALYWYRQSLGQGPEFLIYFQGTGAADDSGLPNDRFFAVRPEGSVSTLKIQRTERGDSAVYLCASSSTGGSGYTFGSGTRLTVV.